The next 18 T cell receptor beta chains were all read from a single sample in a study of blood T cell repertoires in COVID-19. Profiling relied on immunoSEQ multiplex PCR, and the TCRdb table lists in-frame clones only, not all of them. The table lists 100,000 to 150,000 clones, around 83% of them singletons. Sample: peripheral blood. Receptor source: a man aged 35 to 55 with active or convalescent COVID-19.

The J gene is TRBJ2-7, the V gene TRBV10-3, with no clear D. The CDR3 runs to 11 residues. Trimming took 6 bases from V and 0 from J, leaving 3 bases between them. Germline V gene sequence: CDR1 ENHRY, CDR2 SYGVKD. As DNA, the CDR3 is TGTGCCATCAGCAGCTCCTACGAGCAGTACTTC. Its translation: CAISSSYEQYF.

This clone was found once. The CDR3 here is CSATVGGGTEAFF. The CDR3 DNA sequence: TGCAGCGCGACGGTAGGGGGGGGCACTGAAGCTTTCTTT. This rearrangement joins TRBV29-1 to TRBJ1-1; maybe TRBD1 (6 bases). CDR1 and CDR2 from the germline V gene are SQVTM and ANQGSEA. Deletions cut 7 bases from V and 4 bases from J, with 16 bases between. The CDR3 totals 13 residues.

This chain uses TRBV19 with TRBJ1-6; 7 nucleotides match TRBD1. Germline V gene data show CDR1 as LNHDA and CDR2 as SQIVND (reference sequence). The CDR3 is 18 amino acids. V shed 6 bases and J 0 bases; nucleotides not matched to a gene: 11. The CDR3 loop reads CASSPTGRLSSYNSPLHF. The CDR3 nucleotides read TGTGCCAGTAGCCCGACAGGGAGGCTTAGCTCCTATAATTCACCCCTCCACTTT.

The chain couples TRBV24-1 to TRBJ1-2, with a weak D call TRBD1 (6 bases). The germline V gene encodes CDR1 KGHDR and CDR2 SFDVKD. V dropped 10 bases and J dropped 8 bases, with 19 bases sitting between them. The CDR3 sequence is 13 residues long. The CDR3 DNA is TGTGCCACTCTGGCTCAGGGGAAGGGGGGCTACACCTTC. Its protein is CATLAQGKGGYTF.

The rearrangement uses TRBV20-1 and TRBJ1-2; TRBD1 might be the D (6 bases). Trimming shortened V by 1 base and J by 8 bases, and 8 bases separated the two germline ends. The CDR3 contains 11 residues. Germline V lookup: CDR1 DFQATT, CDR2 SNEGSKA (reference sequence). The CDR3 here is CSARGTVGYTF. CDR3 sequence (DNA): TGCAGTGCTAGAGGGACAGTGGGCTACACCTTC.

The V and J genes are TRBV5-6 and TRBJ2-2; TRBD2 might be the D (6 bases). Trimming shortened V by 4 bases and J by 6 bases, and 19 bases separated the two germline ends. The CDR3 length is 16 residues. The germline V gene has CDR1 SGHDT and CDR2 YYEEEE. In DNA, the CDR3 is TGTGCCAGCAGCCAGATCGGGGTCAGGGAGGCCGGGGAGCTGTTTTTT. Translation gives CASSQIGVREAGELFF.

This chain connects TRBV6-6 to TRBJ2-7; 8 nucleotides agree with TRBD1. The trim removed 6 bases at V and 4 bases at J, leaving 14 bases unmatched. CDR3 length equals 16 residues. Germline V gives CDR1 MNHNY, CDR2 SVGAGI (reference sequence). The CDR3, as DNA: TGTGCCAGCAGCCGCCCCGGACAGGGAGGAACGTACGAGCAGTACTTC. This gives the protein CASSRPGQGGTYEQYF.

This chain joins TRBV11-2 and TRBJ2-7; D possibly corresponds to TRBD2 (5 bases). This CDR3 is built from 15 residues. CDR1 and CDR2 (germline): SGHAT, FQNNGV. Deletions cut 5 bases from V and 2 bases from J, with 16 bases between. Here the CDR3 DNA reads TGTGCCAGCAGCCTCACGAGGGTGGCGACCTACGAGCAGTACTTC. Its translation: CASSLTRVATYEQYF.

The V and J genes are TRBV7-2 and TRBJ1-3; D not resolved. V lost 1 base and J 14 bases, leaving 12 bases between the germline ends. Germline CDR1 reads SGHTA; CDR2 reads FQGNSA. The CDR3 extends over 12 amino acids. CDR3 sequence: CASSLDSGFLYF. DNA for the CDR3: TGTGCCAGCAGCTTAGATTCAGGTTTCTTATATTTT.

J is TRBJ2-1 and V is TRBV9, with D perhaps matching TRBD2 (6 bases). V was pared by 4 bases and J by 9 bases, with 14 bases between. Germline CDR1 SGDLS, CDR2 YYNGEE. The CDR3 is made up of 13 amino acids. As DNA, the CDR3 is TGTGCCAGCAGCCCCGGGACTTTCTCTGAGCAGTTCTTC. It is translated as CASSPGTFSEQFF.

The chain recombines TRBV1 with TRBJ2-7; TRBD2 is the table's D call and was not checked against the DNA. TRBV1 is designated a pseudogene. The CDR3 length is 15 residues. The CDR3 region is CTSSQARTDPYEQYF. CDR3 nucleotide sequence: TGCACCAGCAGCCAAGCTCGGACTGATCCTTACGAGCAGTACTTC.

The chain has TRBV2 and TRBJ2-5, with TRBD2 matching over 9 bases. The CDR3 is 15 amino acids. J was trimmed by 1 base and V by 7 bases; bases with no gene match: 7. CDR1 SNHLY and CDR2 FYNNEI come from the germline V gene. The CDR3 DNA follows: TGTGCCAGCATCCAACAAGCGGGGGGCCAAGAGACCCAGTACTTC. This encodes CASIQQAGGQETQYF.

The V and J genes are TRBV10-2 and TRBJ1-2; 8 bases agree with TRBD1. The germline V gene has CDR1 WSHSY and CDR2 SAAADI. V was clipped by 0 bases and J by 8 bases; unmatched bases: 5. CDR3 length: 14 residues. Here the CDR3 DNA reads TGCGCCAGCAGTGAGTCTGGAACAGGGGGGGGCTACACCTTC. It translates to CASSESGTGGGYTF.

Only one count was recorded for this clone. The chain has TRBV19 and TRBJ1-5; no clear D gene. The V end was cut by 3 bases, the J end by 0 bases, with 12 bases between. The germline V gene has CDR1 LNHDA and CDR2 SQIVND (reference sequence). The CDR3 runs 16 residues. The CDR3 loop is CASSIGGLRSNQPQHF. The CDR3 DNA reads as TGTGCCAGTAGTATCGGAGGGCTTCGTAGCAATCAGCCCCAGCATTTT.

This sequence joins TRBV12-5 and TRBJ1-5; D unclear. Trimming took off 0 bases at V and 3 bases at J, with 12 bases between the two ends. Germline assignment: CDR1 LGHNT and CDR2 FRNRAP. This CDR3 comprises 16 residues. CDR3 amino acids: CASGLVLGLINQPQHF. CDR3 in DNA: TGTGCTAGTGGTTTGGTACTAGGGTTGATCAATCAGCCCCAGCATTTT.

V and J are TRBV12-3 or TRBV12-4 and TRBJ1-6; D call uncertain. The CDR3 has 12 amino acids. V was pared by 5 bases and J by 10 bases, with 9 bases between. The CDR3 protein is CASSNGRSPLHF. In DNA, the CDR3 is TGTGCCAGCAGTAACGGGAGGTCACCCCTCCACTTT.

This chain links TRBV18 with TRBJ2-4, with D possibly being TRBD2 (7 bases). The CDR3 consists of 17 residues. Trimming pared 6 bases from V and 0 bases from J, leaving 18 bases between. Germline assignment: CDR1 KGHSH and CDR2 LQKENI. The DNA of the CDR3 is TGTGCCAGCTCCCCGGAGGGAGGGGGACCAGCCAAAAACATTCAGTACTTC. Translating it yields CASSPEGGGPAKNIQYF. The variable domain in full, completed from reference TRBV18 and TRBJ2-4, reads NAGVMQNPRHLVRRRGQEARLRCSPMKGHSHVYWYRQLPEEGLKFMVYLQKENIIDESGMPKERFSAEFPKEGPSILRIQQVVRGDSAAYFCASSPEGGGPAKNIQYFGAGTRLSVL.

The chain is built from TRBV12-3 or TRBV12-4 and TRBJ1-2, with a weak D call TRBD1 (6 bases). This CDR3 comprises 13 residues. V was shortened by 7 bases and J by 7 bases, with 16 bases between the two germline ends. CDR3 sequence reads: CASTDSGGPGYTF. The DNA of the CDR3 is TGTGCCAGCACCGACTCTGGGGGCCCTGGCTACACCTTC.